One and the same sample provided the 22 T cell receptor beta chains below, sequenced in a study of T cells in localized non-small cell lung cancer. Profiling relied on immunoSEQ multiplex PCR, and the TCRdb table lists in-frame clones only, not all of them. The data show about 82,000 clones, 80% seen once. The sequenced sample was PBMCs, obtained before any cancer treatment. The receptors originated from a man aged 40 to 70 with stage II squamous cell lung carcinoma.

This clone was recorded only once. The V call is TRBV7-2, the J call TRBJ2-3, with no clear D. V lost 5 bases to trimming and J lost 7 bases, with 19 bases between them. This CDR3 region has 15 residues. Germline CDR1 reads SGHTA; CDR2 reads FQGNSA. For the CDR3, the DNA is TGTGCCAGCAGCCCCGGCGACACCTCCGTGAATACGCAGTATTTT. It is translated as CASSPGDTSVNTQYF. Based on the CDR3 plus reference TRBV7-2 and TRBJ2-3, the full variable domain is GAGVSQSPSNKVTEKGKDVELRCDPISGHTALYWYRQSLGQGLEFLIYFQGNSAPDKSGLPSDRFSAERTGGSVSTLTIQRTQQEDSAVYLCASSPGDTSVNTQYFGPGTRLTVL.

The V call is TRBV6-6, the J call TRBJ1-6; D perhaps matches TRBD1 (5 bases). V dropped 5 bases and J dropped 10 bases, with 15 bases sitting between them. CDR1 and CDR2 from the germline V gene are MNHNY and SVGAGI (reference sequence). This CDR3 has 14 amino acids. CDR3: CASSPQGLVSPLHF. CDR3 DNA sequence: TGTGCCAGCAGTCCCCAGGGTTTGGTATCACCCCTCCACTTT.

This rearrangement joins TRBV7-9 to TRBJ1-2; TRBD1 is a possible D gene (6 bases). Trimming took off 5 bases at V and 2 bases at J, with 9 bases between the two ends. Germline V CDR1 and CDR2: SEHNR, FQNEAQ (reference sequence). The CDR3 runs to 13 residues. The CDR3 sequence: CASSPTGNYGYTF. The CDR3 DNA is TGTGCCAGCAGCCCCACAGGGAACTATGGCTACACCTTC.

This chain uses TRBV15 with TRBJ2-2; TRBD1 aligns across 8 bases. CDR1 is LNHNV and CDR2 is YYDKDF in the germline V gene (reference sequence). The CDR3 covers 14 residues. V lost 10 bases to trimming and J lost 4 bases; unmatched junction nucleotides: 8. CDR3: CASTTGGSTGELFF. The DNA for the CDR3 is TGTGCCAGTACCACAGGGGGATCCACCGGGGAGCTGTTTTTT.

This chain joins TRBV6-5 and TRBJ1-1, with a tentative D call TRBD1 (6 bases). Germline loops: CDR1 MNHEY, CDR2 SVGAGI. The CDR3 totals 14 residues. With 4 bases removed from V and 3 bases from J, the gap between germline ends came to 12 bases. The CDR3 loop is CASSSPQGYTEAFF. CDR3 DNA: TGTGCCAGCAGTTCCCCCCAGGGGTACACTGAAGCTTTCTTT.

J is TRBJ1-1 and V is TRBV7-3, with D unresolved. V was pared by 3 bases and J by 1 base, with 12 bases between. CDR3 size: 15 residues. Germline V CDR1 and CDR2: SGHTA, FQGTGA. CDR3 DNA sequence: TGTGCCAGCAGCTTGGTGGCGGGAGGGAACACTGAAGCTTTCTTT. As protein: CASSLVAGGNTEAFF.

The rearrangement links TRBV28 to TRBJ2-7; the match to TRBD1 covers 8 bases. The CDR3 spans 14 residues. Germline V gene lookup returns CDR1 MDHEN and CDR2 SYDVKM. J was trimmed by 7 bases and V by 6 bases; bases with no gene match: 11. The CDR3 loop is CASRTWTGLGEQYF. For the CDR3, the DNA is TGTGCCAGCAGGACCTGGACAGGGCTGGGGGAGCAGTACTTC.

This clone was counted between two and nine times. The gene calls are TRBV19 and TRBJ2-2; D gene uncertain. The length of the CDR3 is 16 residues. Germline V lookup: CDR1 LNHDA, CDR2 SQIVND (reference sequence). V lost 6 bases to trimming and J lost 5 bases, with 19 bases between them. This CDR3 reads CASSMSPTPGTGELFF. CDR3 nucleotide sequence: TGTGCCAGTAGCATGAGTCCGACCCCCGGAACCGGGGAGCTGTTTTTT.

The V and J genes are TRBV11-1 and TRBJ2-7; TRBD1 is a possible D gene (5 bases). In germline, CDR1 is SGHAT, CDR2 FQDESV (reference sequence). The CDR3 has 15 amino acids. V shed 1 base and J shed 1 base, with 11 bases lying between them. The CDR3 spells CASSLGFRDSYEQYF. DNA of the CDR3: TGTGCCAGCAGCTTAGGTTTCAGGGATTCCTACGAGCAGTACTTC.

This chain joins TRBV28 and TRBJ2-7, with TRBD1 matching over 12 bases. Germline assignment: CDR1 MDHEN and CDR2 SYDVKM. The CDR3 length is 15 residues. Germline trimming cut 6 bases from V and 2 bases from J; bases unmatched to any gene: 5. The CDR3 spells CASSGGTGGPYEQYF. Here the CDR3 DNA reads TGTGCCAGCAGCGGCGGGACAGGGGGCCCCTACGAGCAGTACTTC.

The CDR3 loop reads CASKGEGSFQPQHF. The CDR3 DNA reads TGTGCCAGTAAAGGGGAGGGCAGCTTCCAGCCCCAGCATTTT. The chain carries TRBV19 and TRBJ1-5; the D gene is possibly TRBD1 (5 bases). The V and J ends lost 7 bases and 7 bases respectively, with 17 bases between them. Germline V gives CDR1 LNHDA, CDR2 SQIVND (reference sequence). CDR3 length: 14 amino acids.

This clone has only one observation. The chain carries TRBV5-4 and TRBJ2-4; no clear D. CDR1 is SGHNT, CDR2 YYREEE, per germline (reference sequence). The CDR3 totals 16 residues. Trimming took 1 base from V and 1 from J, leaving 12 bases between them. The CDR3 sequence: CASSLRGGMAKNIQYF. The CDR3 DNA reads TGTGCCAGCAGCTTGCGAGGCGGTATGGCCAAAAACATTCAGTACTTC.

The gene calls are TRBV7-9 and TRBJ2-3; TRBD2 aligns across 12 bases. The trim removed 5 bases at V and 3 bases at J, leaving 9 bases unmatched. There are 17 residues in the CDR3. Germline V gene sequence: CDR1 SEHNR, CDR2 FQNEAQ (reference sequence). The CDR3 region is CASSPGLAGTKTDTQYF. The CDR3 region has the DNA TGTGCCAGCAGCCCTGGACTAGCGGGAACTAAGACAGATACGCAGTATTTT.

J is TRBJ2-7 and V is TRBV7-2; D gene ambiguous. Germline CDR1 SGHTA, CDR2 FQGNSA. The ends were cut back, 1 base at V and 5 bases at J, with 15 bases in the middle. This CDR3 region has 15 residues. CDR3 region: CASSLVGRAGDEQYF. The DNA for the CDR3 is TGTGCCAGCAGCTTAGTGGGTCGGGCAGGCGACGAGCAGTACTTC.

This rearrangement joins TRBV30 to TRBJ2-5; D remains ambiguous. CDR3 size: 12 residues. Trimming removed 3 bases at V and 7 bases at J, with 12 bases between. The germline CDR1 and CDR2 sequences are GTSNPN and SVGIG (reference sequence). The CDR3 region has the DNA TGTGCCTGGAGCCGGCCGTTTGCGACCCAGTACTTC. Protein: CAWSRPFATQYF.

The chain uses TRBV6-1 and TRBJ2-7; possible D gene TRBD2, 6 bases. Trimming took 10 bases from V and 3 from J, leaving 10 bases between them. Germline V gene lookup returns CDR1 MNHNS and CDR2 SASEGT. The CDR3 consists of 11 residues. CDR3 coding DNA: TGTGCCATCCTCGGGAGCTACGAGCAGTACTTC. Protein sequence: CAILGSYEQYF.

This chain connects TRBV23-1 to TRBJ2-3; maybe TRBD1 (6 bases). TRBV23-1 is sorted into the ORF group, with uncertain function. Trimming pared 0 bases from V and 0 bases from J, leaving 7 bases between. This CDR3 has 15 residues. In DNA form, the CDR3 reads TGCGCCAGCAGTCAATCGGGGACAAGCACAGATACGCAGTATTTT. This gives the protein CASSQSGTSTDTQYF.

V is TRBV7-2 and J is TRBJ1-2; D not resolved. Trimming took off 7 bases at V and 0 bases at J, with 12 bases between the two ends. Germline V lookup: CDR1 SGHTA, CDR2 FQGNSA. The CDR3 sequence is 14 residues long. CDR3 nucleotide sequence: TGTGCCAGCACCCCTCCCGGGACTAACTATGGCTACACCTTC. It encodes CASTPPGTNYGYTF.

The DNA of the CDR3 is TGTGCTAGTGGTAGCCAGCGTTCAGGACAAAGTCGGGCCAACGTCCTGACTTTC. Translating gives CASGSQRSGQSRANVLTF. V gene TRBV12-5 combines with J gene TRBJ2-6; TRBD1 might be the D (5 bases). V lost 5 bases, J lost 5 bases, and 22 bases lay in between. This CDR3 comprises 18 residues. The germline V gene has CDR1 LGHNT and CDR2 FRNRAP.

The CDR3: CASNGLAGAGGELFF. The CDR3 DNA reads TGTGCCAGCAACGGACTAGCGGGGGCAGGCGGGGAGCTGTTTTTT. V gene TRBV6-5 combines with J gene TRBJ2-2, with 13 bases matching TRBD2. This CDR3 contains 15 residues. CDR1 MNHEY and CDR2 SVGAGI come from the germline V gene. After removal of 7 bases from V and 7 bases from J, the junction contained 6 bases not matched to a gene.

The sample holds a few counts of this clone. The chain couples TRBV6-5 to TRBJ1-1; 9 bases match TRBD1. This CDR3 comprises 13 residues. J was trimmed by 5 bases and V by 7 bases; bases with no gene match: 5. Germline V lookup: CDR1 MNHEY, CDR2 SVGAGI. The CDR3 region is CASTRDRVTEAFF. In nucleotides, the CDR3 is TGTGCCAGCACCCGGGACAGGGTTACTGAAGCTTTCTTT.

The V and J genes are TRBV5-1 and TRBJ2-2; 9 bases are shared with TRBD2. J was trimmed by 5 bases and V by 4 bases; bases with no gene match: 6. Germline assignment: CDR1 SGHRS and CDR2 YFSETQ. The CDR3 is 15 amino acids. CDR3 region: CASSGSGSRTGELFF. CDR3 sequence (DNA): TGCGCCAGCAGCGGTAGCGGGAGCCGAACCGGGGAGCTGTTTTTT.